A selection of T cell receptor beta chains follows, all from one sample in a study of T-cell memory formation after mild COVID-19. TCRdb reanalysed the 5' RACE reads using MiXCR and keeps one entry per CDR3 protein. The sample has 400,000 to 450,000 distinct CDR3 sequences, roughly 18% seen once; the top ten hold 20% to 25%. Sequencing was done on a sample of PBMCs or a T cell subset sorted from them (not recorded which). The receptor source for this set is a man aged 18 to 29 who had mild COVID-19 (a few samples of this study predate the infection). Cell type and time point are not known. The CDR3 runs from the conserved cysteine through the conserved F or W. The order of the fields is J gene, clone size, D gene, V gene, CDR3 protein, CDR3 DNA. The D gene is left open where the match is weak. Rows may omit the clone size; those that give it use once, few, many or a size class.

TRBJ1-5 | NA | NA | TRBV6-1 | CASRAIGVINQPQHF | TGTGCCAGCAGGGCTATTGGGGTAATTAATCAGCCCCAGCATTTT
TRBJ2-3 | NA | NA | TRBV28 | CASTDSLSTDTQYF | TGTGCCAGCACCGACTCACTCAGCACAGATACGCAGTATTTT
TRBJ1-1 | few | TRBD1 | TRBV7-2 | CASSSTGRVPRSTF | TGTGCCAGCAGCTCGACAGGGAGGGTTCCGCGGTCAACTTTT
TRBJ2-7 | many | NA | TRBV4-1 | CASSRSSRDNNKHEQYF | TGCGCCAGCAGCCGATCCTCCCGGGACAATAATAAACACGAGCAGTACTTC
TRBJ1-6 | NA | TRBD1 | TRBV11-1 | CASSLPGGSRNSPLHF | TGTGCCAGCAGCTTACCAGGGGGCTCGAGGAATTCACCCCTCCACTTT
TRBJ2-3 | few | NA | TRBV7-2 | CASSLAPTGATQYF | TGTGCCAGCAGCTTAGCCCCGACGGGGGCTACGCAGTATTTT
TRBJ1-6 | NA | NA | TRBV12-3/TRBV12-4 | CASTLRGHSYNSPLHF | TGTGCCAGCACCTTGAGAGGGCACTCCTATAATTCACCCCTCCACTTT
TRBJ1-3 | once | NA | TRBV18 | CASSPFSAVNSGNTIYF | TGTGCCAGCTCACCATTTTCGGCAGTCAACTCTGGAAACACCATATATTTT
TRBJ2-3 | NA | NA | TRBV21-1 | CASSKAGSPNTDTQYF | TGTGCCAGCAGCAAAGCGGGGTCTCCGAACACAGATACGCAGTATTTT
TRBJ2-2 | NA | NA | TRBV11-2 | CASSLRPWELFF | TGTGCCAGCAGCCTCCGGCCCTGGGAGCTGTTTTTT
TRBJ2-5 | few | NA | TRBV7-9 | CASSFPSLGETQYF | TGTGCCAGCAGCTTTCCGTCACTCGGGGAGACCCAGTACTTC
TRBJ2-6 | many | NA | TRBV4-3 | CASSQVSGTGANVLTF | TGCGCCAGCAGCCAGGTGTCCGGGACTGGGGCCAACGTCCTGACTTTC
TRBJ1-1 | few | NA | TRBV12-3/TRBV12-4 | CASSPSSPGTEAFF | TGTGCCAGCAGTCCTAGTTCGCCGGGCACTGAAGCTTTCTTT
TRBJ1-5 | NA | NA | TRBV19 | CASSMAQWGQPQHF | TGTGCCAGTAGTATGGCCCAATGGGGGCAGCCCCAGCATTTT
TRBJ1-1 | NA | NA | TRBV9 | CASSGRGGMNTEAFF | TGTGCCAGCAGCGGAAGGGGGGGAATGAACACTGAAGCTTTCTTT
TRBJ2-3 | few | NA | TRBV5-6 | CASSFPGLGNTDTQYF | TGTGCCAGCAGCTTTCCGGGACTGGGGAACACAGATACGCAGTATTTT
TRBJ2-1 | NA | NA | TRBV7-6 | CASSTGTSSYNEQFF | TGTGCCAGCAGCACCGGGACATCCTCCTACAATGAGCAGTTCTTC
TRBJ2-1 | NA | TRBD2 | TRBV7-2 | CASSLSLAGGRVWFF | TGTGCCAGCAGCTTATCCCTAGCGGGGGGGCGAGTTTGGTTCTTC
TRBJ2-3 | NA | TRBD1 | TRBV9 | CASSVEAWTGGFTDTQYF | TGTGCCAGCAGCGTAGAGGCTTGGACAGGGGGCTTTACAGATACGCAGTATTTT
TRBJ1-1 | few | NA | TRBV7-2 | CASSSQQGLGTEAFF | TGTGCCAGCAGCTCGCAACAGGGTTTAGGGACTGAAGCTTTCTTT
TRBJ2-2 | NA | TRBD2 | TRBV4-1 | CASSHLAGGASGELFF | TGCGCCAGCAGCCACTTGGCGGGGGGGGCGAGCGGGGAGCTGTTTTTT
TRBJ1-2 | few | TRBD1 | TRBV5-6 | CASSSWTGGSYGYTF | TGTGCCAGCAGCTCTTGGACAGGAGGAAGCTATGGCTACACCTTC
TRBJ2-3 | NA | TRBD1 | TRBV7-9 | CASSLGQGSKDTQYF | TGTGCCAGCAGCTTAGGACAGGGATCAAAAGATACGCAGTATTTT
TRBJ1-5 | NA | NA | TRBV12-3/TRBV12-4 | CASSLRGGRESRQPQHF | TGTGCCAGCAGTTTAAGGGGGGGCAGGGAATCTCGGCAGCCCCAGCATTTT
TRBJ1-3 | few | NA | TRBV20-1 | CSASPGAGNTIYF | TGCAGTGCTAGCCCGGGGGCAGGAAACACCATATATTTT
TRBJ2-1 | few | NA | TRBV9 | CASSIAGRGPLYNEQFF | TGTGCCAGCAGCATAGCTGGCCGGGGCCCCCTTTACAATGAGCAGTTCTTC
TRBJ2-1 | many | TRBD2 | TRBV3-1 | CASSRGAGYNEQFF | TGTGCCAGCAGCCGAGGAGCGGGGTACAATGAGCAGTTCTTC
TRBJ2-3 | few | NA | TRBV6-5 | CASRPGGSARDTQYF | TGTGCCAGCAGACCCGGTGGGTCGGCACGGGATACGCAGTATTTT
TRBJ2-3 | NA | NA | TRBV3-1 | CATREGRSTDTQYF | TGTGCCACGAGAGAGGGGCGAAGCACAGATACGCAGTATTTT
TRBJ1-5 | NA | NA | TRBV10-3 | CAISELQGDQPQHF | TGTGCCATCAGTGAGCTACAGGGAGATCAGCCCCAGCATTTT
TRBJ1-1 | few | NA | TRBV20-1 | CSARDQHLTEAFF | TGCAGTGCTAGGGATCAGCACCTGACTGAAGCTTTCTTT
TRBJ2-1 | few | TRBD1 | TRBV11-2 | CASRPDRDEQFF | TGTGCCAGCAGACCCGACAGGGATGAGCAGTTCTTC
TRBJ2-1 | few | NA | TRBV2 | CASTEYNEQFF | TGTGCCAGCACCGAGTACAATGAGCAGTTCTTC
TRBJ1-1 | NA | NA | TRBV6-6 | CASTVTDPNTEAFF | TGTGCCAGCACCGTAACAGACCCGAACACTGAAGCTTTCTTT
TRBJ2-2 | many | TRBD2 | TRBV7-2 | CASSPTSGGLDTGELFF | TGTGCCAGCAGCCCGACTAGCGGGGGTCTCGACACCGGGGAGCTGTTTTTT
TRBJ2-3 | few | NA | TRBV7-2 | CASSLLALPRTDTQYF | TGTGCCAGCAGCTTACTAGCCCTCCCCCGCACAGATACGCAGTATTTT
TRBJ2-1 | NA | NA | TRBV7-2 | CASSPQVDNEQFF | TGTGCCAGCAGCCCCCAGGTGGACAATGAGCAGTTCTTC
TRBJ2-1 | NA | NA | TRBV7-9 | CASSFPPRAVSYNEQFF | TGTGCCAGCAGCTTCCCTCCGAGGGCGGTTTCCTACAATGAGCAGTTCTTC
TRBJ1-1 | NA | NA | TRBV25-1 | CASSEFNTEAFF | TGTGCCAGCAGTGAATTTAACACTGAAGCTTTCTTT
TRBJ2-1 | few | NA | TRBV7-8 | CASSSPVAGNEQFF | TGTGCCAGCAGCTCGCCCGTGGCAGGCAATGAGCAGTTCTTC
TRBJ2-7 | NA | NA | TRBV19 | CASMDGGGNEQYF | TGTGCCAGTATGGACGGGGGAGGTAACGAGCAGTACTTC
TRBJ1-1 | many | TRBD1 | TRBV5-1 | CASRRFRGPNTEAFF | TGCGCCAGCAGAAGGTTCAGGGGGCCTAATACTGAAGCTTTCTTT
TRBJ1-1 | NA | NA | TRBV4-1 | CASSQDQGQAWTEAFF | TGCGCCAGCAGCCAAGATCAGGGGCAGGCGTGGACTGAAGCTTTCTTT
TRBJ1-4 | few | NA | TRBV28 | CASSSGGAGPEKLFF | TGTGCCAGCTCCTCTGGGGGCGCAGGACCTGAAAAACTGTTTTTT
TRBJ1-4 | once | NA | TRBV6-5 | CARSPRAGGSEKLFF | TGTGCCAGAAGTCCCCGGGCGGGGGGGAGTGAAAAACTGTTTTTT
TRBJ2-3 | few | NA | TRBV7-9 | CASSLGASSTDTQYF | TGTGCCAGCAGCTTAGGGGCTTCTAGCACAGATACGCAGTATTTT
TRBJ1-1 | NA | NA | TRBV9 | CASSVGFRNTEAFF | TGTGCCAGCAGCGTAGGGTTCAGGAACACTGAAGCTTTCTTT
TRBJ2-5 | NA | TRBD2 | TRBV9 | CASSILADHETQYF | TGTGCCAGCAGCATCCTAGCGGACCACGAGACCCAGTACTTC
TRBJ2-5 | NA | NA | TRBV5-1 | CASNPWRGPQETQYF | TGCGCCAGCAACCCCTGGCGGGGGCCTCAAGAGACCCAGTACTTC
TRBJ2-3 | NA | NA | TRBV7-3 | CASSPRDSHSTDTQYF | TGTGCCAGCAGCCCAAGGGACTCCCATAGCACAGATACGCAGTATTTT
TRBJ2-1 | NA | TRBD2 | TRBV7-9 | CAAGGPGMGNEQFF | TGTGCCGCGGGGGGGCCAGGTATGGGGAATGAGCAGTTCTTC
TRBJ2-4 | NA | NA | TRBV7-9 | CASSLGGWSAKNIQYF | TGTGCCAGCAGCTTAGGGGGCTGGTCGGCCAAAAACATTCAGTACTTC
TRBJ2-2 | few | NA | TRBV3-1 | CASSQDGAGPYTGELFF | TGTGCCAGCAGCCAAGATGGCGCGGGGCCTTACACCGGGGAGCTGTTTTTT
TRBJ1-2 | few | TRBD1 | TRBV25-1 | CASSESWDRGYGYTF | TGTGCCAGCAGTGAATCATGGGACAGGGGCTATGGCTACACCTTC
TRBJ1-2 | few | NA | TRBV12-3/TRBV12-4 | CASSLDHGVYGYTF | TGTGCCAGCAGTTTAGACCATGGGGTCTATGGCTACACCTTC